This TCR beta chain came from a study of T cell clusters in autoimmune cytopenias. The study's findings and limits: Primary autoimmune cytopenia patients appeared to lack physiological T cell clusters present in healthy donors.

TRB was amplified by touch-down multiplex PCR, primer pools A and B combined. TCRdb reanalyzed the multiplex PCR reads, giving one entry per CDR3 protein sequence and no DNA. The repertoire table contains thousands of distinct CDR3 sequences. Each sample's input was 250 to 300 ng genomic DNA, roughly 38,000 genome equivalents. In germline, CDR1 is LNHDA, CDR2 SQIVND (reference sequence). This CDR3 has 16 residues. This clonotype counts as medium-sized by frequency. Its antigen is not identified. The data also belong to a second study, concerning T cell repertoires in aging, cancer and after chemotherapy. That source adds: Compared with age-matched healthy donors, untreated hematological or solid cancer patients showed higher blood TCR clonality. No conclusions about immunological memory after chemotherapy can be drawn from the repertoire data.

The chain uses TRBV19 and TRBJ2-2; without DNA, the TCRdb call of TRBD1 cannot be checked. Sequencing was carried out using peripheral blood. This receptor was obtained from a human donor in good health. CDR3 residues: CASSSRTGDRGGELFF.